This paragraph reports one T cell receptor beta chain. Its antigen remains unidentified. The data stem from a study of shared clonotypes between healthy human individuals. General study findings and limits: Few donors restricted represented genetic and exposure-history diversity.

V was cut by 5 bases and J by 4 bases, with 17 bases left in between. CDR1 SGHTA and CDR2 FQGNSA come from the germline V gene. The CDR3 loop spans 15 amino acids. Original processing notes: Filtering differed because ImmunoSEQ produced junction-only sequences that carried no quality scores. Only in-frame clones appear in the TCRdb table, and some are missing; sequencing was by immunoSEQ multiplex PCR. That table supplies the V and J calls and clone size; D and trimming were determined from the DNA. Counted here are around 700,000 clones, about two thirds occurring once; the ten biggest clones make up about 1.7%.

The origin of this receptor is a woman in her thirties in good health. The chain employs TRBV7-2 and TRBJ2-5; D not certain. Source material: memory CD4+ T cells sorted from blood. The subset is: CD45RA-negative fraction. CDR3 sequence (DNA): TGTGCCAGCAGCACGATAGTGCTAATCCCAGAGACCCAGTACTTC. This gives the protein CASSTIVLIPETQYF. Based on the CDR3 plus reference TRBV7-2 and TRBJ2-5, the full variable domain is GAGVSQSPSNKVTEKGKDVELRCDPISGHTALYWYRQSLGQGLEFLIYFQGNSAPDKSGLPSDRFSAERTGGSVSTLTIQRTQQEDSAVYLCASSTIVLIPETQYFGPGTRLLVL.